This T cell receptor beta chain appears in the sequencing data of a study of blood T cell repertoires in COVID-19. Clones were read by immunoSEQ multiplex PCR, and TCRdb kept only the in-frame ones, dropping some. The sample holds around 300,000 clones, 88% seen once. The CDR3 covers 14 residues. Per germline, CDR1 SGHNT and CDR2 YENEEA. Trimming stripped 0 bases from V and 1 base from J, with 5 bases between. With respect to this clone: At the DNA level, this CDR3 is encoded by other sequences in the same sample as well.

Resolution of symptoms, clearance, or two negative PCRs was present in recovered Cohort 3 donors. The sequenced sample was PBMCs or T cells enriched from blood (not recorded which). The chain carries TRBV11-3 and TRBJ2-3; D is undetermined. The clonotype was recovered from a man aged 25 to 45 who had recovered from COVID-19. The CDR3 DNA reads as TGTGCCAGCAGCTTAGATCGGGGCACAGATACGCAGTATTTT. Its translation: CASSLDRGTDTQYF.